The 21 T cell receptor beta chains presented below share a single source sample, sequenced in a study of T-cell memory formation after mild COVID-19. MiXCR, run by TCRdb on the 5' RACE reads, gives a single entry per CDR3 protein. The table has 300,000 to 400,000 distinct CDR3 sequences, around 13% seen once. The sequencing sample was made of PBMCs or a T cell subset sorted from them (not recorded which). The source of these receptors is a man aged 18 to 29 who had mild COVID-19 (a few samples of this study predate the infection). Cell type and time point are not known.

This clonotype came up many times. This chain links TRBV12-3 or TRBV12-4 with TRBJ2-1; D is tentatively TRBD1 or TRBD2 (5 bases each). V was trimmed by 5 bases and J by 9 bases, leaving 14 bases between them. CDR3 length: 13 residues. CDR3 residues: CASSPPLRGEQFF. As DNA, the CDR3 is TGTGCCAGCAGTCCCCCTTTGAGGGGTGAGCAGTTCTTC.

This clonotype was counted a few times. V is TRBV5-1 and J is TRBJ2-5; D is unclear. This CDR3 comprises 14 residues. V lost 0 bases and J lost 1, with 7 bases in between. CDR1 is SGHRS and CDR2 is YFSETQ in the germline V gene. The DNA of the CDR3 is TGCGCCAGCAGCTTGGTCCCCCCCCAAGAGACCCAGTACTTC. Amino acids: CASSLVPPQETQYF.

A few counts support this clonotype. CDR3 region: CASSLGQWGTEAFF. CDR3 bases: TGTGCCAGCAGCTTAGGGCAGTGGGGGACTGAAGCTTTCTTT. The chain couples TRBV7-2 to TRBJ1-1, with a tentative D call TRBD1 (5 bases). This CDR3 spans 14 amino acids. CDR1 and CDR2 from the germline V gene are SGHTA and FQGNSA. V lost 1 base, J lost 5 bases, and 11 bases lay in between.

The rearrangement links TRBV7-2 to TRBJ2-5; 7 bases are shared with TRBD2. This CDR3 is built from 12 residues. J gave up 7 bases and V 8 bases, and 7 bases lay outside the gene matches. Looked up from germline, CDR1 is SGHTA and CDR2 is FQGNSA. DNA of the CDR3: TGTGCCAGCGGCACCGGGACTATGACCCAGTACTTC. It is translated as CASGTGTMTQYF.

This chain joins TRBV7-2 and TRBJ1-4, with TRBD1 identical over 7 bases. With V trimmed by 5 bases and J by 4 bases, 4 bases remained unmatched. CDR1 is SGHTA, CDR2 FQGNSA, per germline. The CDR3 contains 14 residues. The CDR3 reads CASSGGQFNEKLFF. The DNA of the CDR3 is TGTGCCAGCAGCGGGGGACAGTTTAATGAAAAACTGTTTTTT.

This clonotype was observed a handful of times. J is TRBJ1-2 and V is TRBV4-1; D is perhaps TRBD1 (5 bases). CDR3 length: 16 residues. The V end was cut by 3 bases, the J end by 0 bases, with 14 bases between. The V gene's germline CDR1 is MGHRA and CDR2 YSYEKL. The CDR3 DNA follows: TGCGCCAGCAGCCAGAATGAGGACATTGCTAACTATGGCTACACCTTC. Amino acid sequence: CASSQNEDIANYGYTF.

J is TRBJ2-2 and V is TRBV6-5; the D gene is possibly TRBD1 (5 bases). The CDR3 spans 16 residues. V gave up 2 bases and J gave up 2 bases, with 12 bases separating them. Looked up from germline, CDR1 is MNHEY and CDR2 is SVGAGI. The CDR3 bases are TGTGCCAGCAGTTACGGGTTAGGGGTTAACACCGGGGAGCTGTTTTTT. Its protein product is CASSYGLGVNTGELFF.

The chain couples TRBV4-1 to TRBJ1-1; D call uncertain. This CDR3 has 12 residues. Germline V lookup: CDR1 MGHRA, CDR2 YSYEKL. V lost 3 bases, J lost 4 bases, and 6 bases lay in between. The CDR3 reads CASSQVGTEAFF. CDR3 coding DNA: TGCGCCAGCAGCCAGGTCGGCACTGAAGCTTTCTTT.

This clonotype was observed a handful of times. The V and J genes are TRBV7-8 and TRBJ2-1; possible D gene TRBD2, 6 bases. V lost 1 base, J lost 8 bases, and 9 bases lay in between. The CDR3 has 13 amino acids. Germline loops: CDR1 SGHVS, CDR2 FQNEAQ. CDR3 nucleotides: TGTGCCAGCAGCTTAGGCAGGGAGGATGAGCAGTTCTTC. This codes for CASSLGREDEQFF.

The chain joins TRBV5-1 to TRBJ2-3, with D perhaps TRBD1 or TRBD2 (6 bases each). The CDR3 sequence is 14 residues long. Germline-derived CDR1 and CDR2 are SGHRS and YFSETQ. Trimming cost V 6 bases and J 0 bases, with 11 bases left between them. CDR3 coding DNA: TGCGCCAGCAAGAGGGGGGACAGCACAGATACGCAGTATTTT. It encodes CASKRGDSTDTQYF.

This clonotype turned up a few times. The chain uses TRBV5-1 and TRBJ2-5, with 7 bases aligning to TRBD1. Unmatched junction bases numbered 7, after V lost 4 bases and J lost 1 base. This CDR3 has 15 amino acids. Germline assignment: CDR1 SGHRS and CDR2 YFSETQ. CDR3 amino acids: CASSTAPGGQETQYF. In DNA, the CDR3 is TGCGCCAGCAGCACAGCCCCAGGGGGCCAAGAGACCCAGTACTTC.

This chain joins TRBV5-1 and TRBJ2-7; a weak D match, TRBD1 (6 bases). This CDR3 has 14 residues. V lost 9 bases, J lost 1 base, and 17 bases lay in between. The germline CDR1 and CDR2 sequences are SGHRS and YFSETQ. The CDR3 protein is CATMKDSTSYEQYF. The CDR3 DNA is TGCGCCACCATGAAGGACAGTACTTCCTACGAGCAGTACTTC.

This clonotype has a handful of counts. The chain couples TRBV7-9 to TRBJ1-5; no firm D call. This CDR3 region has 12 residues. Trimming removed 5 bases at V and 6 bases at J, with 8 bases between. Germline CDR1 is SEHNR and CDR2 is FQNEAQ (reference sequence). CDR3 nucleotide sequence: TGTGCCAGCAGCCTCTACAGTCAGCCCCAGCATTTT. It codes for CASSLYSQPQHF.

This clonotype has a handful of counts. As DNA, the CDR3 is TGTGCCAGCTCGGGGACAGGGGGCGAGAATGAAGCTTTCTTT. It yields the protein CASSGTGGENEAFF. V usage is TRBV18 and J usage is TRBJ1-1; 12 nucleotides line up with TRBD1. There are 14 residues in the CDR3. CDR1 and CDR2 from the germline V gene are KGHSH and LQKENI. The V and J ends lost 6 bases and 7 bases, in that order; junction bases with no gene match: 6.

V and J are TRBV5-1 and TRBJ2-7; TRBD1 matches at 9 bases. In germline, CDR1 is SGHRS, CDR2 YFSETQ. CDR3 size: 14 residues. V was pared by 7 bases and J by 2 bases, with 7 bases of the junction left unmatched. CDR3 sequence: CASASQGAAYEQYF. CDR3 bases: TGCGCCAGCGCCTCACAGGGGGCCGCCTACGAGCAGTACTTC.

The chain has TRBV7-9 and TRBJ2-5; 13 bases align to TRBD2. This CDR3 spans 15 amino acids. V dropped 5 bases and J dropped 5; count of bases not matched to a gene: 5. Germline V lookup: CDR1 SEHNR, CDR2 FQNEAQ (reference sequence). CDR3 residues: CASSLGTSGAETQYF. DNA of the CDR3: TGTGCCAGCAGCCTCGGGACTAGCGGGGCGGAGACCCAGTACTTC.

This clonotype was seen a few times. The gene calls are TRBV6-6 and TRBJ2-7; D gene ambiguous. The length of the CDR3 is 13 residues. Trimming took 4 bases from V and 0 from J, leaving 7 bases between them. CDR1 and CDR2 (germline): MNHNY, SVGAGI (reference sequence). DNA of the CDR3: TGTGCCAGCAGTTCAACCCTCTCCTACGAGCAGTACGTC. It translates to CASSSTLSYEQYV.

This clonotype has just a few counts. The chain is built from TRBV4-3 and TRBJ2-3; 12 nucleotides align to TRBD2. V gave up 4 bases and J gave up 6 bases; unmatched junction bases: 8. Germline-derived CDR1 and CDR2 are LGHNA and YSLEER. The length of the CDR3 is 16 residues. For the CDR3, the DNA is TGCGCCAGCAGCCCGGTGCTAGCGGGGGGGCCGGATACGCAGTATTTT. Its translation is CASSPVLAGGPDTQYF.

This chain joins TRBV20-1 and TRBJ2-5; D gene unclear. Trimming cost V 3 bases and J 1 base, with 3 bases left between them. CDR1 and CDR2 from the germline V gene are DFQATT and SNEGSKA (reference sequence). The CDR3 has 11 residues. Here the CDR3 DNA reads TGCAGTGCTAGCATCCAAGAGACCCAGTACTTC. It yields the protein CSASIQETQYF.

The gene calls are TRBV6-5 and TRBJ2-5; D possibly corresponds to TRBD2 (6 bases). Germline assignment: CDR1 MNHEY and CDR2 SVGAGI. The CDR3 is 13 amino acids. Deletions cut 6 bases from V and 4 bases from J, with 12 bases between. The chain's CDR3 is CASSVGTLETQYF. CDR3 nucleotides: TGTGCCAGCAGCGTCGGGACTTTAGAGACCCAGTACTTC.

The CDR3 DNA sequence: TGTGCCATCCGAGATAGTGCAGGGCCATATGGCTACACCTTC. It codes for CAIRDSAGPYGYTF. This chain uses TRBV10-3 with TRBJ1-2; weak D call: TRBD1 (5 bases). V lost 8 bases and J lost 5, with 18 bases in between. This CDR3 is built from 14 residues. CDR1 and CDR2 (germline): ENHRY, SYGVKD.